The next 16 T cell receptor beta chains were all read from a single sample in a study of a mutant IDH1 vaccine in newly diagnosed glioma (dated by TCRdb to the early 2020s). In light of the paper, this sample's time point label describes: week 23, last vaccination. Each vaccine dose, consisting of 300 ug of a 20-mer mutant IDH1 peptide in Montanide, was administered subcutaneously with topical imiquimod. No antigen is known for these receptors. Library preparation used the immunoSEQ multiplex PCR assay. TCRdb carries this immuneACCESS record with in-frame sequences only. Its versions omit some clonotypes, under half of them owing to an unresolved V gene in the studies checked, with the rest unexplained. Here the sample has about 60,000 clones; about 80% occur a single time. The top ten clonotypes cover roughly 14% of the sample. The sequencing here drew on PBMCs, taken from a glioma patient whose treatment included an IDH1 peptide vaccine. These receptors came from a man aged 18 to 30 with glioma.

The V and J genes are TRBV28 and TRBJ2-5, with a tentative D call TRBD1 (6 bases). CDR3 length: 13 residues. Trimming left V 5 bases short and J 5 bases short, with 12 bases between. The germline V gene encodes CDR1 MDHEN and CDR2 SYDVKM. The CDR3 here is CASSGGHTETQYF. The CDR3, as DNA: TGTGCCAGCAGTGGGGGACATACGGAGACCCAGTACTTC.

The V gene is TRBV7-8, the J gene TRBJ2-7; the D gene is possibly TRBD2 (6 bases). V was shortened by 1 base and J by 2 bases, with 6 bases between the two germline ends. This CDR3 region has 13 residues. CDR1 SGHVS and CDR2 FQNEAQ come from the germline V gene. The CDR3 here is CASSLERAYEQYF. Written as DNA, the CDR3 is TGTGCCAGCAGCTTAGAGCGGGCCTACGAGCAGTACTTC.

V gene TRBV7-2 combines with J gene TRBJ2-3; D may be TRBD2 (6 bases). This CDR3 spans 16 amino acids. Germline CDR1 SGHTA, CDR2 FQGNSA. Trimming pared 1 base from V and 3 bases from J, leaving 14 bases between. The CDR3 DNA reads TGTGCCAGCAGCTTAGGGCGGGCTAGCGTAACAGATACGCAGTATTTT. Protein sequence: CASSLGRASVTDTQYF.

The CDR3 loop is CASSMPSGGAYEQYF. The CDR3 DNA reads as TGTGCCAGTAGTATGCCCAGCGGGGGGGCCTACGAGCAGTACTTC. This chain connects TRBV19 to TRBJ2-7, with TRBD2 matching over 10 bases. The germline gives CDR1 LNHDA, CDR2 SQIVND (reference sequence). The CDR3 is 15 amino acids. V was clipped by 3 bases and J by 2 bases; unmatched bases: 4.

The V call is TRBV19, the J call TRBJ1-5, with D maybe TRBD1 (5 bases). Per germline, CDR1 LNHDA and CDR2 SQIVND (reference sequence). Trimming pared 8 bases from V and 0 bases from J, leaving 29 bases between. CDR3 length: 20 amino acids. CDR3 DNA: TGTGCCAGTTCCAGCCCCAGCGGATTACAGGCTGGTTATAGCAATCAGCCCCAGCATTTT. Protein product: CASSSPSGLQAGYSNQPQHF.

The J gene is TRBJ1-2, the V gene TRBV6-4, with 7 positions matching TRBD1. Germline trimming cut 5 bases from V and 0 bases from J; bases unmatched to any gene: 3. The CDR3 consists of 14 residues. CDR1 is MRHNA, CDR2 SNTAGT, per germline. This CDR3 is CASSPDRSNYGYTF. CDR3 coding DNA: TGTGCCAGCAGTCCGGACAGGTCTAACTATGGCTACACCTTC.

The genes are TRBV6-6 and TRBJ2-7; TRBD2 aligns across 9 bases. CDR3 length: 14 amino acids. The germline gives CDR1 MNHNY, CDR2 SVGAGI (reference sequence). Losses at the gene ends were 2 bases for V and 4 bases for J; bases not matched to a gene: 3. The CDR3: CASSYPAGGYEQYF. The DNA of the CDR3 is TGTGCCAGCAGTTACCCCGCGGGAGGGTACGAGCAGTACTTC.

The V call is TRBV5-8, the J call TRBJ2-7, with 7 bases lining up with TRBD1. This CDR3 is built from 16 residues. V dropped 3 bases and J dropped 2; count of bases not matched to a gene: 11. Per the germline V gene, CDR1 is SGHTS and CDR2 is YDEGEE. The CDR3 DNA follows: TGTGCCAGCAGCTGGACAGGACATGCCGCGGCCTACGAGCAGTACTTC. Translating gives CASSWTGHAAAYEQYF.

The count of this clone is one. The chain has TRBV19 and TRBJ2-4, with 10 bases aligning to TRBD2. V lost 0 bases and J lost 3; bases outside the gene matches: 5. The CDR3 loop spans 17 amino acids. Per the germline V gene, CDR1 is LNHDA and CDR2 is SQIVND (reference sequence). The CDR3 loop reads CASSIDIGTSVKNIQYF. The CDR3, as DNA: TGTGCCAGTAGTATAGATATTGGGACTAGCGTCAAAAACATTCAGTACTTC.

V is TRBV28 and J is TRBJ1-2; the D gene is possibly TRBD1 (6 bases). Germline lookup yields CDR1 MDHEN and CDR2 SYDVKM. The V end lost 4 bases, the J end lost 6 bases, and 6 bases lay between the germline ends. The CDR3 spans 11 residues. The CDR3 region is CASSYRDGYTF. CDR3 bases: TGTGCCAGCAGTTACAGGGATGGCTACACCTTC.

This clone showed up just once. The chain joins TRBV11-3 to TRBJ2-2; 7 bases fit TRBD2. The CDR3 consists of 15 residues. The V gene's germline CDR1 is SGHNT and CDR2 YENEEA. With V trimmed by 1 base and J by 7 bases, 6 bases remained unmatched. CDR3 DNA sequence: TGTGCCAGCAGCTTAGGGGGACTAAGTGTCGGGGAGCTGTTTTTT. Its protein product is CASSLGGLSVGELFF.

The V call is TRBV15, the J call TRBJ2-6; D not resolved. The ends were cut back, 3 bases at V and 2 bases at J, with 17 bases in the middle. The CDR3 spans 18 residues. CDR1 is LNHNV, CDR2 YYDKDF, per germline (reference sequence). The CDR3 sequence: CATSRLGWGGAGANVLTF. The DNA of the CDR3 is TGTGCCACCAGCAGGCTGGGCTGGGGTGGGGCTGGGGCCAACGTCCTGACTTTC.

The chain uses TRBV5-1 and TRBJ2-3, with 11 bases aligning to TRBD2. CDR3 size: 17 residues. V was pared by 2 bases and J by 2 bases, with 7 bases of the junction left unmatched. The germline CDR1 and CDR2 sequences are SGHRS and YFSETQ. The DNA for the CDR3 is TGCGCCAGCAGCTTTGGGCTACTAGCGGGAGCCACAGATACGCAGTATTTT. This sequence encodes CASSFGLLAGATDTQYF.

V and J are TRBV10-3 and TRBJ2-3, with D tentatively TRBD1 or TRBD2 (5 bases each). The CDR3 length is 14 residues. Germline CDR1 reads ENHRY; CDR2 reads SYGVKD. V lost 5 bases, J lost 4 bases, and 13 bases lay in between. In DNA form, the CDR3 reads TGTGCCATCAGTTCCGGGGCAAAGTCAGATACGCAGTATTTT. Translated: CAISSGAKSDTQYF.

V usage is TRBV27 and J usage is TRBJ1-1, with 11 bases lining up with TRBD1. The CDR3 length is 14 residues. J lost 3 bases, V lost 10 bases, and 7 bases had no gene match. The germline gives CDR1 MNHEY, CDR2 SMNVEV (reference sequence). The CDR3 sequence is CATRGQGAYTEAFF. DNA for the CDR3: TGTGCCACCCGTGGACAGGGGGCCTACACTGAAGCTTTCTTT.

This rearrangement joins TRBV9 to TRBJ2-1, with a weak D call TRBD1 (5 bases). CDR1 SGDLS and CDR2 YYNGEE come from the germline V gene. The CDR3 loop spans 15 amino acids. V was shortened by 1 base and J by 1 base, with 9 bases between the two germline ends. CDR3 nucleotide sequence: TGTGCCAGCAGCGTATCAGGGTTATCCTACAATGAGCAGTTCTTC. Translated, it gives CASSVSGLSYNEQFF.